A single sample gave rise to the 20 T cell receptor beta chains below, sequenced in a study of cytomegalovirus exposure and HLA in healthy donors. Use of 60 Vbeta and 13 Jbeta primers characterized the PCR. Profiling relied on immunoSEQ multiplex PCR, and the TCRdb table lists in-frame clones only, not all of them. The sample holds approximately 140,000 clones. The specimen was PBMCs. These receptors were taken from a man aged 35 to 55 in good health and CMV-seronegative.

The V and J genes are TRBV5-1 and TRBJ1-2; D perhaps matches TRBD1 (6 bases). The germline V gene encodes CDR1 SGHRS and CDR2 YFSETQ. The V end was cut by 0 bases, the J end by 7 bases, with 13 bases between. The CDR3 sequence is 14 residues long. The CDR3 is CASSLEDSWGGYTF. The CDR3 region has the DNA TGCGCCAGCAGCTTGGAGGACAGCTGGGGTGGCTACACCTTC.

The chain joins TRBV7-2 to TRBJ1-5; D not resolved. In germline, CDR1 is SGHTA, CDR2 FQGNSA. This CDR3 has 14 amino acids. V lost 1 base and J 6 bases, leaving 10 bases between the germline ends. This chain's CDR3 is CASSLEGRSQPQHF. In DNA, the CDR3 is TGTGCCAGCAGCTTAGAAGGAAGGAGTCAGCCCCAGCATTTT.

CDR3 DNA: TGTGCCAGCAGCTTAGGCCTACAGGGGGCATCGGTCACCGGGGAGCTGTTTTTT. Translating gives CASSLGLQGASVTGELFF. The gene calls are TRBV11-2 and TRBJ2-2; 9 nucleotides align to TRBD1. The junction had 10 bases not matched to a gene; V was cut back by 1 base and J by 4 bases. This CDR3 has 18 residues. Germline values: CDR1 SGHAT, CDR2 FQNNGV.

The V gene is TRBV9, the J gene TRBJ1-1, with TRBD1 matching over 7 bases. Germline assignment: CDR1 SGDLS and CDR2 YYNGEE. The junction had 19 bases not matched to a gene; V was cut back by 4 bases and J by 7 bases. There are 17 residues in the CDR3. CDR3 nucleotides: TGTGCCAGCAGCCCCACATCCAGGGGGGCGCGCCCGGATGAAGCTTTCTTT. Its protein is CASSPTSRGARPDEAFF. The full variable domain, its missing parts supplied by reference TRBV9 and TRBJ1-1, is DSGVTQTPKHLITATGQRVTLRCSPRSGDLSVYWYQQSLDQGLQFLIQYYNGEERAKGNILERFSAQQFPDLHSELNLSSLELGDSALYFCASSPTSRGARPDEAFFGQGTRLTVV.

V usage is TRBV11-2 and J usage is TRBJ1-1; D is perhaps TRBD1 (5 bases). Germline CDR1 is SGHAT and CDR2 is FQNNGV. The CDR3 is 14 amino acids. V was clipped by 5 bases and J by 0 bases, with 10 bases between them. This CDR3 is CASSLDSLNTEAFF. The CDR3 DNA reads as TGTGCCAGCAGCCTTGACAGCTTGAACACTGAAGCTTTCTTT.

This chain links TRBV7-2 with TRBJ2-3; D not resolved. Trimming stripped 1 base from V and 1 base from J, with 12 bases between. Germline V gene data show CDR1 as SGHTA and CDR2 as FQGNSA. The CDR3 loop spans 16 amino acids. CDR3 residues: CASSLGLYEGTDTQYF. For the CDR3, the DNA is TGTGCCAGCAGCTTAGGTTTATACGAGGGCACAGATACGCAGTATTTT.

The CDR3 bases are TGTGCCAGCAGCTTAAGAGGGAAGTACAATGAGCAGTTCTTC. It codes for CASSLRGKYNEQFF. The J gene is TRBJ2-1, the V gene TRBV11-3, with D maybe TRBD2 (5 bases). Germline CDR1 SGHNT, CDR2 YENEEA. This CDR3 comprises 14 residues. V was clipped by 2 bases and J by 4 bases, with 9 bases between them.

Note on this clone: One end of the junction varies from germline; a read error may be responsible. This rearrangement joins TRBV11-2 to TRBJ2-1, with 8 bases that match TRBD2. The CDR3 totals 16 residues. Per the germline V gene, CDR1 is SGHAT and CDR2 is FQNNGV. DNA of the CDR3: TGTGCCAGCAGCTTAGTGGGAGCGGGGGACTACAGTGAGCAGTTCTTC. Protein: CASSLVGAGDYSEQFF.

V gene TRBV7-9 combines with J gene TRBJ2-7, with 8 bases that match TRBD1. Germline V gene lookup returns CDR1 SEHNR and CDR2 FQNEAQ (reference sequence). The length of the CDR3 is 11 residues. V lost 7 bases, J lost 7 bases, and 3 bases stayed unmatched. The CDR3 DNA reads as TGTGCCAGCAACAGGGGGTCTGAGCAGTACTTC. Its protein is CASNRGSEQYF.

The rearrangement links TRBV4-3 to TRBJ1-3, with TRBD1 as a possible D gene (5 bases). Germline V gene lookup returns CDR1 LGHNA and CDR2 YSLEER. The CDR3 runs 17 residues. Trimming left V 0 bases short and J 0 bases short, with 12 bases between. The CDR3 nucleotides read TGCGCCAGCAGCCAAGAACCCGGGGGTTCCTCTGGAAACACCATATATTTT. Encoded protein: CASSQEPGGSSGNTIYF.

The chain links TRBV18 to TRBJ2-7; D may be TRBD1 (6 bases). Germline-derived CDR1 and CDR2 are KGHSH and LQKENI. The length of the CDR3 is 15 residues. The V and J ends lost 2 bases and 3 bases respectively, with 14 bases between them. As DNA, the CDR3 is TGTGCCAGCTCACCAGGCCCGGGACAAGGCTACGAGCAGTACTTC. The encoded protein is CASSPGPGQGYEQYF.

The chain couples TRBV7-8 to TRBJ2-3, with D uncertain. The CDR3 has 14 amino acids. V gave up 5 bases and J gave up 3 bases, with 12 bases separating them. CDR1 SGHVS and CDR2 FQNEAQ come from the germline V gene. The CDR3 region is CASSPYASTDTQYF. The CDR3 DNA follows: TGTGCCAGCAGCCCCTATGCTAGTACAGATACGCAGTATTTT.

J is TRBJ2-7 and V is TRBV28; 8 nucleotides match TRBD1. Germline trimming cut 7 bases from V and 6 bases from J; bases unmatched to any gene: 5. This CDR3 spans 12 amino acids. Germline V gives CDR1 MDHEN, CDR2 SYDVKM. The CDR3 here is CASNKDRGEQYF. CDR3 DNA sequence: TGTGCCAGCAATAAAGACAGGGGCGAGCAGTACTTC.

The CDR3 DNA reads TGTGCCAGTAGTATAATAGGTAGAGGCACTGAAGCTTTCTTT. It specifies CASSIIGRGTEAFF. The chain joins TRBV19 to TRBJ1-1; D not certain. The CDR3 is made up of 14 amino acids. Germline V gives CDR1 LNHDA, CDR2 SQIVND (reference sequence). The V end was cut by 2 bases, the J end by 4 bases, with 11 bases between.

The chain joins TRBV7-9 to TRBJ1-1; the match to TRBD1 covers 9 bases. V was clipped by 5 bases and J by 9 bases; unmatched bases: 13. The germline gives CDR1 SEHNR, CDR2 FQNEAQ (reference sequence). This CDR3 is built from 15 residues. The CDR3 nucleotides read TGTGCCAGCAGCCCCGCGGGACAGGGTTATTCTCAAGCTTTCTTT. The encoded protein is CASSPAGQGYSQAFF.

The chain employs TRBV27 and TRBJ2-7, with D possibly matching TRBD1 (6 bases). The length of the CDR3 is 14 residues. V was pared by 2 bases and J by 5 bases, with 13 bases between. Germline CDR1 is MNHEY and CDR2 is SMNVEV (reference sequence). The CDR3 loop is CASSLKQGPHEQYF. CDR3 bases: TGTGCCAGCAGTTTAAAACAGGGCCCCCACGAGCAGTACTTC.

CDR3: CASKATGVNTGELFF. The CDR3 nucleotides read TGTGCCAGCAAGGCTACAGGGGTTAACACCGGGGAGCTGTTTTTT. J is TRBJ2-2 and V is TRBV25-1; 7 nucleotides match TRBD1. Germline CDR1 is MGHDK and CDR2 is SYGVNS. The CDR3 consists of 15 residues. The junction had 7 bases not matched to a gene; V was cut back by 7 bases and J by 2 bases. The full variable domain, its missing parts supplied by reference TRBV25-1 and TRBJ2-2, is EADIYQTPRYLVIGTGKKITLECSQTMGHDKMYWYQQDPGMELHLIHYSYGVNSTEKGDLSSESTVSRIRTEHFPLTLESARPSHTSQYLCASKATGVNTGELFFGEGSRLTVL.

V is TRBV4-3 and J is TRBJ1-1, with 8 bases aligning to TRBD1. The CDR3 has 15 residues. CDR1 LGHNA and CDR2 YSLEER come from the germline V gene. V lost 4 bases and J lost 1; bases outside the gene matches: 5. The CDR3 DNA follows: TGCGCCAGCAGCCTTCGGGACAGGCCGAACACTGAAGCTTTCTTT. Translating it yields CASSLRDRPNTEAFF.

The chain links TRBV13 to TRBJ1-1; 7 nucleotides match TRBD1. Trimming cost V 0 bases and J 1 base; bases outside gene matches: 2. The CDR3 covers 15 residues. Germline CDR1 reads PRHDT; CDR2 reads FYEKMQ (reference sequence). The DNA of the CDR3 is TGTGCCAGCAGCTTAGGCCGGGACAGGAACACTGAAGCTTTCTTT. Encoded protein: CASSLGRDRNTEAFF.

The chain joins TRBV5-1 to TRBJ1-3, with 11 bases fitting TRBD1. V dropped 7 bases and J dropped 0; count of bases not matched to a gene: 6. Germline CDR1 and CDR2: SGHRS and YFSETQ. The CDR3 has 16 amino acids. The CDR3 nucleotides read TGCGCCAGCGGACAGGGGGCCACCACCTCTGGAAACACCATATATTTT. Protein product: CASGQGATTSGNTIYF.